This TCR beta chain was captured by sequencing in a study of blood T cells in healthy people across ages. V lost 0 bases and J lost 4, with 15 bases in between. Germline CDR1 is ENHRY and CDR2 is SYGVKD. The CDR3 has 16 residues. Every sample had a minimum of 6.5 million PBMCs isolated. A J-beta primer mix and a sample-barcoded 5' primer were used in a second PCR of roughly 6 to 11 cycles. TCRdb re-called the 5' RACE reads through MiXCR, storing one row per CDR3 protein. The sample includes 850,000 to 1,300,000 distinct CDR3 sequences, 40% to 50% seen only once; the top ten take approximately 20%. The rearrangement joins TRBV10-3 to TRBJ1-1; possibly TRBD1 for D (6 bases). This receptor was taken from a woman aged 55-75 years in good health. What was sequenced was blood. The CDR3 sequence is CAISESSGVGITEAFF. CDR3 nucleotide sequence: TGTGCCATCAGTGAGTCTTCAGGGGTCGGAATCACTGAAGCTTTCTTT.